One and the same sample provided the 23 T cell receptor beta chains below, sequenced in a study of identical twins. A single record per CDR3 protein comes from TCRdb applying MiXCR to the 5' RACE reads. Among roughly 470,000 distinct CDR3 sequences listed, 14% were seen once. The same specimen was also included in a second study, on yellow fever vaccine responses in identical twins.

The specimen sequenced was CD4+ T cells sorted from blood. These receptors were obtained from a woman aged 18-29 years in good health.

CDR3 loop: CASSPRDRYTDTQYF. CDR3 DNA sequence: TGTGCCAGCAGTCCCCGGGACAGGTACACAGATACGCAGTATTTT. V gene TRBV27 combines with J gene TRBJ2-3; 8 nucleotides match TRBD1. From germline, CDR1 is MNHEY and CDR2 SMNVEV (reference sequence). V lost 5 bases and J lost 2; bases outside the gene matches: 6. This CDR3 region has 15 residues.

This clonotype came up a few times. The V gene is TRBV11-2, the J gene TRBJ2-3, with a tentative D call TRBD2 (7 bases). This CDR3 is 20 amino acids long. Germline CDR1 reads SGHAT; CDR2 reads FQNNGV. V was pared by 4 bases and J by 4 bases, with 30 bases between. In nucleotides, the CDR3 is TGTGCCAGCAGCTCTTATCTTCGAGCGGGACATGACTTGAGGCCAGATACGCAGTATTTT. Amino acids: CASSSYLRAGHDLRPDTQYF.

In this sample, this clonotype turned up many times. The gene calls are TRBV3-1 and TRBJ1-5, with TRBD1 matching 8 bases. After removal of 4 bases from V and 7 bases from J, the junction contained 6 bases not matched to a gene. The CDR3 has 14 residues. Germline V gene sequence: CDR1 LGHDT, CDR2 YNNKEL (reference sequence). DNA of the CDR3: TGTGCCAGCAGCCCCCAGGGGGCTTGGCAGCCCCAGCATTTT. Residues: CASSPQGAWQPQHF. Using reference TRBV3-1 and TRBJ1-5 for the parts outside the CDR3, the full variable domain is DTAVSQTPKYLVTQMGNDKSIKCEQNLGHDTMYWYKQDSKKFLKIMFSYNNKELIINETVPNRFSPKSPDKAHLNLHINSLELGDSAVYFCASSPQGAWQPQHFGDGTRLSIL.

The chain employs TRBV29-1 and TRBJ2-7; 9 bases match TRBD1. J lost 7 bases, V lost 8 bases, and 18 bases had no gene match. Per the germline V gene, CDR1 is SQVTM and CDR2 is ANQGSEA. CDR3 size: 15 residues. The CDR3 here is CSIKGGLQGAGEQYF. The CDR3 DNA reads as TGCAGCATTAAGGGGGGATTACAGGGGGCAGGTGAGCAGTACTTC.

The chain employs TRBV18 and TRBJ2-7; D is perhaps TRBD1 (5 bases). V lost 1 base, J lost 2 bases, and 12 bases lay in between. The CDR3 sequence is 15 residues long. Germline assignment: CDR1 KGHSH and CDR2 LQKENI. The CDR3 here is CASSPLTDSAYEQYF. The CDR3 DNA is TGTGCCAGCTCACCACTAACCGACAGCGCCTACGAGCAGTACTTC.

This rearrangement joins TRBV28 to TRBJ1-2, with no clear D. The CDR3 spans 15 residues. V was trimmed by 4 bases and J by 10 bases, leaving 22 bases between them. Germline V gives CDR1 MDHEN, CDR2 SYDVKM. As DNA, the CDR3 is TGTGCCAGCAGTTCACTGTCTGCTGGGAAAAGTGTCTACACCTTC. Its protein product is CASSSLSAGKSVYTF.

This clonotype has at least ten counts. The chain is built from TRBV10-3 and TRBJ2-5; D not certain. Germline V lookup: CDR1 ENHRY, CDR2 SYGVKD. This CDR3 is 13 amino acids long. V was clipped by 8 bases and J by 4 bases, with 14 bases between them. DNA for the CDR3: TGTGCCATCGCTACGGGTGATTCAGAGACCCAGTACTTC. Protein sequence: CAIATGDSETQYF.

This clonotype was recorded a few times. This rearrangement joins TRBV11-2 to TRBJ2-2; D remains unclear. Germline CDR1 and CDR2: SGHAT and FQNNGV. The V and J ends lost 2 bases and 4 bases respectively, with 20 bases between them. The CDR3 sequence is 18 residues long. CDR3 sequence reads: CASSLHVLRVLGTGELFF. The CDR3 nucleotides read TGTGCCAGCAGCTTACATGTCCTCCGTGTTTTGGGCACCGGGGAGCTGTTTTTT.

The rearrangement joins TRBV12-3 or TRBV12-4 to TRBJ2-7; D gene uncertain. Trimming pared 2 bases from V and 3 bases from J, leaving 14 bases between. This CDR3 contains 15 residues. The DNA for the CDR3 is TGTGCCAGCAGTTTAAGGGCAGGAGAGCTCTACGAGCAGTACTTC. Amino acids: CASSLRAGELYEQYF.

This chain connects TRBV7-8 to TRBJ2-2; TRBD2 aligns across 12 bases. The CDR3 runs to 17 residues. Trimming removed 4 bases from V and 3 bases from J; junction bases left unmatched: 6. CDR1 and CDR2 from the germline V gene are SGHVS and FQNEAQ. CDR3 amino acids: CASSSHLAGGYTGELFF. DNA for the CDR3: TGTGCCAGCAGCTCGCACCTAGCGGGGGGGTACACCGGGGAGCTGTTTTTT.

This clonotype was recorded at least ten times. The rearrangement joins TRBV12-3 or TRBV12-4 to TRBJ1-3; a possible D gene is TRBD1 (6 bases). The germline V and J ends were trimmed by 3 bases and 0 bases, with 9 bases remaining between them. The CDR3 is made up of 15 amino acids. CDR3 bases: TGTGCCAGCAGTTTTGAGGGACACTCTGGAAACACCATATATTTT. It translates to CASSFEGHSGNTIYF.

This clonotype was found a few times. The V and J genes are TRBV29-1 and TRBJ1-4, with no clear D. This CDR3 spans 10 amino acids. The germline gives CDR1 SQVTM, CDR2 ANQGSEA. The V and J ends lost 6 bases and 4 bases respectively, with 3 bases between them. CDR3 sequence (DNA): TGCAGCGTCCTTAATGAAAAACTGTTTTTT. Protein sequence: CSVLNEKLFF.

The genes are TRBV6-2 or TRBV6-3 and TRBJ2-7; D gene unclear. The CDR3 extends over 13 amino acids. Trimming shortened V by 1 base and J by 1 base, and 5 bases separated the two germline ends. Germline V gene lookup returns CDR1 MNHEY and CDR2 SVGEGT. The CDR3 DNA sequence: TGTGCCAGCAGTTACTTATATTCCTACGAGCAGTACTTC. Residues: CASSYLYSYEQYF.

The rearrangement joins TRBV7-3 to TRBJ2-1; TRBD1 aligns across 12 bases. V lost 4 bases to trimming and J lost 9 bases; unmatched junction nucleotides: 13. The germline V gene encodes CDR1 SGHTA and CDR2 FQGTGA. This CDR3 is built from 17 residues. Here the CDR3 reads CASSSRPRDRGRTEQFF. In nucleotides, the CDR3 is TGTGCCAGCAGCTCGAGGCCTCGGGACAGGGGGCGAACTGAGCAGTTCTTC.

The V and J genes are TRBV19 and TRBJ1-1, with D possibly TRBD1 on 5 matching bases. CDR3 length equals 13 residues. Trimming left V 6 bases short and J 0 bases short, with 8 bases between. The germline V gene encodes CDR1 LNHDA and CDR2 SQIVND (reference sequence). The CDR3 is CASSGAVNTEAFF. As DNA, the CDR3 is TGTGCCAGTAGCGGGGCGGTGAACACTGAAGCTTTCTTT.

This clonotype was seen a handful of times. The chain joins TRBV30 to TRBJ2-7; no firm D call. Germline CDR1 GTSNPN, CDR2 SVGIG (reference sequence). V dropped 2 bases and J dropped 1 base, with 12 bases sitting between them. The CDR3 length is 14 residues. The CDR3: CAWSPDRRSYEQYF. In DNA, the CDR3 is TGTGCCTGGAGTCCCGACCGGCGGTCCTACGAGCAGTACTTC.

The chain carries TRBV2 and TRBJ2-1; 7 positions match TRBD2. The germline gives CDR1 SNHLY, CDR2 FYNNEI. The CDR3 is made up of 10 amino acids. V shed 8 bases, J shed 10 bases, and the junction held 2 bases outside the gene matches. The CDR3 bases are TGTGCCAGCGGAGCGGGGGAGCAGTTCTTC. Amino acids: CASGAGEQFF.

The sample holds a few counts of this clonotype. This chain links TRBV20-1 with TRBJ2-5; TRBD2 matches at 8 bases. CDR1 DFQATT and CDR2 SNEGSKA come from the germline V gene (reference sequence). Germline trimming cut 4 bases from V and 1 base from J; bases unmatched to any gene: 5. The CDR3 is made up of 14 amino acids. DNA for the CDR3: TGCAGTGCTAAGGGTACTAGCGGCCAAGAGACCCAGTACTTC. Its translation: CSAKGTSGQETQYF.

This clonotype was found a few times. This chain connects TRBV20-1 to TRBJ2-1; weak D call: TRBD1 (6 bases). The CDR3 sequence is 16 residues long. Germline CDR1 and CDR2: DFQATT and SNEGSKA (reference sequence). Trimming pared 0 bases from V and 4 bases from J, leaving 16 bases between. CDR3 in amino acids: CSARDPKTRGYNEQFF. In DNA, the CDR3 is TGCAGTGCTAGAGACCCTAAGACCAGGGGATACAATGAGCAGTTCTTC.

This clonotype came up a few times. V gene TRBV11-2 combines with J gene TRBJ2-1; D possibly corresponds to TRBD1 (6 bases). V lost 5 bases to trimming and J lost 10 bases, with 21 bases between them. Germline lookup yields CDR1 SGHAT and CDR2 FQNNGV. This CDR3 has 15 amino acids. The CDR3 reads CASSRNSQGSGEQFF. The CDR3 nucleotides are TGTGCCAGCAGCCGGAACTCACAGGGTAGTGGCGAGCAGTTCTTC.

This chain connects TRBV24-1 to TRBJ2-1; 9 bases align to TRBD2. CDR1 and CDR2 from the germline V gene are KGHDR and SFDVKD. The CDR3 totals 16 residues. Germline trimming cut 1 base from V and 5 bases from J; bases unmatched to any gene: 5. DNA for the CDR3: TGTGCCACCAGTGATTTATCTAGCGGGATTAACAATGAGCAGTTCTTC. It translates to CATSDLSSGINNEQFF.

The chain has TRBV11-2 and TRBJ2-3, with 12 bases aligning to TRBD2. The CDR3 is made up of 19 amino acids. Germline values: CDR1 SGHAT, CDR2 FQNNGV. The V segment lost 1 base and the J segment 2 bases; nucleotides outside the gene matches: 10. CDR3 nucleotides: TGTGCCAGCAGCTTAGGACTAGCGGGAGCCCTAATATCCACAGATACGCAGTATTTT. This translates into CASSLGLAGALISTDTQYF.

This clonotype was recorded at least ten times. The rearrangement links TRBV19 to TRBJ1-5; D call uncertain. The CDR3 loop spans 15 amino acids. The germline CDR1 and CDR2 sequences are LNHDA and SQIVND (reference sequence). The V and J ends lost 3 bases and 0 bases respectively, with 9 bases between them. The DNA for the CDR3 is TGTGCCAGTAGTATCAGCAGAGATAGCAATCAGCCCCAGCATTTT. Its protein product is CASSISRDSNQPQHF.